Here is one T cell receptor beta chain with its context. This record comes from a study of blood T cell repertoires in COVID-19. Measured with immunoSEQ multiplex PCR; TCRdb has only the in-frame clones, and not every one. Altogether some 190,000 clones are present, around nine tenths being singletons, with the ten largest covering less than 5.5%. The CDR3 sequence is 17 residues long. Germline loops: CDR1 MGHRA, CDR2 YSYEKL. Trimming pared 0 bases from V and 0 bases from J, leaving 11 bases between. The clonotype originates from a human donor in a cohort sampled during active COVID-19. The material sequenced was peripheral blood. V is TRBV4-1 and J is TRBJ2-2; possibly TRBD1 for D (6 bases). Here the CDR3 reads CASSQDTDSANTGELFF. The CDR3 coding sequence is TGCGCCAGCAGCCAAGATACGGACAGCGCGAACACCGGGGAGCTGTTTTTT.